Given below is one T cell receptor (beta chain) in context. The CDR3 runs 14 residues. Unmatched junction bases numbered 2, after V lost 3 bases and J lost 1 base. Germline loops: CDR1 SGHDT, CDR2 YYEEEE. This record belongs to a study of blood T cell repertoires in COVID-19. Study information: Researchers got acute and convalescent COVID-19 samples from the United States, Italy and Spain.

In the authors' methods: Reference gene primer amplification gave nucleated cell count estimates. Profiling relied on immunoSEQ multiplex PCR, and the TCRdb table lists in-frame clones only, not all of them. Clone size and the V and J calls come from that table; the DNA yielded D and trimming. The sample lists roughly 90,000 clones, about 82% occurring once. The chain joins TRBV5-6 to TRBJ2-7; TRBD1 aligns across 9 bases. What was sequenced was peripheral blood. The receptor was isolated from a human donor in a cohort sampled during active COVID-19. The CDR3 sequence: CASSWGTGSYEQYF. The CDR3 nucleotides are TGTGCCAGCAGCTGGGGGACAGGGTCCTACGAGCAGTACTTC.